This entry lists 8 T cell receptor beta chains sequenced from one sample in a study of OX40 agonist ivuxolimab in advanced cancers. Some clones are missing from TCRdb's copy, which holds only in-frame ones; the method was immunoSEQ multiplex PCR. The table shows about 14,000 clones, with roughly 77% occurring only once. The sample here was CD4+ or CD8+ T cells sorted from blood, taken in a trial of the OX40 agonist ivuxolimab. The receptors originated from an adult with an advanced solid tumor such as melanoma, head and neck, liver or kidney cancer.

The chain couples TRBV4-2 to TRBJ1-4, with TRBD1 matching 7 bases. V lost 1 base and J lost 5; bases outside the gene matches: 10. CDR3 size: 17 residues. Germline V gene lookup returns CDR1 LGHNA and CDR2 YNFKEQ. The CDR3, as DNA: TGTGCCAGCAGCCAAGCTCTAGGGACAGCTAGGAATGAAAAACTGTTTTTT. This sequence encodes CASSQALGTARNEKLFF.

The rearrangement links TRBV15 to TRBJ2-2, with D uncertain. This CDR3 is 15 amino acids long. Trimming left V 5 bases short and J 0 bases short, with 10 bases between. In germline, CDR1 is LNHNV, CDR2 YYDKDF (reference sequence). CDR3 nucleotide sequence: TGTGCCACCAGCGCCCCCCAAGCGAACACCGGGGAGCTGTTTTTT. As protein: CATSAPQANTGELFF.

V usage is TRBV29-1 and J usage is TRBJ2-1; D call uncertain. The length of the CDR3 is 14 residues. Trimming shortened V by 3 bases and J by 7 bases, and 16 bases separated the two germline ends. CDR1 and CDR2 (germline): SQVTM, ANQGSEA. CDR3 sequence reads: CSVDGLSIRNEQFF. CDR3 bases: TGCAGCGTTGACGGCCTTTCCATCAGGAATGAGCAGTTCTTC.

In its sample, this clone ranks as medium-sized. The chain recombines TRBV4-1 with TRBJ2-7; 10 nucleotides match TRBD2. Germline V CDR1 and CDR2: MGHRA, YSYEKL. The junction had 13 bases not matched to a gene; V was cut back by 5 bases and J by 0 bases. The CDR3 loop spans 18 amino acids. For the CDR3, the DNA is TGCGCCAGCAGCTTACCAGGGACTAGCGCGTCCAGCTCCTACGAGCAGTACTTC. Amino acid sequence: CASSLPGTSASSSYEQYF.

This clone is classed as medium-sized. Other DNA sequences of this sample code for an identical CDR3. The chain carries TRBV7-7 and TRBJ2-1; D perhaps matches TRBD2 (6 bases). The germline V and J ends were trimmed by 2 bases and 0 bases, with 8 bases remaining between them. CDR3 size: 15 residues. Germline V gives CDR1 SSHAT, CDR2 FNYEAQ (reference sequence). The CDR3 loop reads CASSLSGVSYNEQFF. CDR3 in DNA: TGTGCCAGCAGCTTATCGGGAGTCTCCTACAATGAGCAGTTCTTC.

The gene calls are TRBV4-3 and TRBJ2-7; D may be TRBD1 or TRBD2 (5 bases each). Trimming took off 2 bases at V and 4 bases at J, with 18 bases between the two ends. Germline V gives CDR1 LGHNA, CDR2 YSLEER. The CDR3 runs to 16 residues. This chain's CDR3 is CASSQQLTIGGYEQYF. CDR3 sequence (DNA): TGCGCCAGCAGCCAACAACTTACGATTGGGGGATACGAGCAGTACTTC.

The chain employs TRBV2 and TRBJ2-3, with D hard to call. V gave up 7 bases and J gave up 10 bases, with 18 bases separating them. This CDR3 is built from 13 residues. Germline V gives CDR1 SNHLY, CDR2 FYNNEI. The CDR3 region has the DNA TGTGCCAGCAAAGGCGACCATTCTTCGCCGCAGTATTTT. Its protein product is CASKGDHSSPQYF.

The gene calls are TRBV5-1 and TRBJ2-1; 9 nucleotides line up with TRBD1. V was pared by 0 bases and J by 9 bases, with 7 bases of the junction left unmatched. The CDR3 loop spans 15 amino acids. The V gene's germline CDR1 is SGHRS and CDR2 YFSETQ. DNA for the CDR3: TGCGCCAGCAGCTTGGGGGACAGGGAAAAGACTGAGCAGTTCTTC. It encodes CASSLGDREKTEQFF.